This is a list of T cell receptor beta chains from one sample in a study of blood T cell repertoires in COVID-19. Sequenced by immunoSEQ multiplex PCR; TCRdb stores in-frame clones only, minus some. The sample has about 150,000 clones, around 84% seen once; the top ten hold over 8%. The sample was peripheral blood. The receptors derive from a woman aged 50 to 60 with acute or convalescent COVID-19. Each CDR3 is given with its conserved first and last residue. The D gene is left open where the match is weak. Part of the rows lack a size; the others show once, few, many or a class for expanded clones.

V gene	D gene	clone size	J gene	CDR3 protein	CDR3 DNA
TRBV28	-	few	TRBJ1-1	CASSPQGQGSNTEAFF	TGTGCCAGCAGTCCACAAGGGCAGGGGTCGAACACTGAAGCTTTCTTT
TRBV11-2	-	-	TRBJ2-1	CASSLEYGGLAKEQFF	TGTGCCAGCAGCTTGGAATATGGAGGCTTGGCGAAGGAGCAGTTCTTC
TRBV7-3	-	-	TRBJ2-1	CASGSNDNEQFF	TGTGCCAGCGGGAGTAATGACAATGAGCAGTTCTTC
TRBV7-2	-	-	TRBJ2-7	CASSLAGGRPYF	TGTGCCAGCAGCTTAGCAGGGGGTCGTCCGTACTTC
TRBV9	-	-	TRBJ1-6	CASSVAAGDYNSPLHF	TGTGCCAGCAGCGTAGCGGCAGGGGACTATAATTCACCCCTCCACTTT
TRBV6-2/TRBV6-3	-	-	TRBJ2-1	CASSYPGLYNEQFF	TGTGCCAGCAGTTACCCCGGACTGTACAATGAGCAGTTCTTC
TRBV5-1	-	-	TRBJ2-1	CASSLAGTYNEQFF	TGCGCCAGCAGCTTGGCCGGGACATATAATGAGCAGTTCTTC
TRBV5-1	TRBD1	few	TRBJ1-1	CASSSEDRGPPAEAFF	TGCGCCAGCAGCTCGGAGGACAGGGGGCCTCCCGCTGAAGCTTTCTTT
TRBV7-8	-	-	TRBJ1-6	CASSLGRNSPLHF	TGTGCCAGCAGCCTCGGTCGTAATTCACCCCTCCACTTT
TRBV9	-	few	TRBJ1-6	CASSANRGSSYNSPLHF	TGTGCCAGCAGCGCAAATCGAGGGAGCTCCTATAATTCACCCCTCCACTTT
TRBV10-3	TRBD1	-	TRBJ1-2	CAISGSTGGWGYTF	TGTGCCATCAGTGGATCCACAGGGGGATGGGGCTACACCTTC
TRBV2	TRBD2	-	TRBJ2-1	CASSPGLAGYNEQFF	TGTGCCAGCAGTCCGGGACTAGCCGGCTACAATGAGCAGTTCTTC
TRBV2	TRBD2	-	TRBJ2-2	CASTTSGGRGTGELFF	TGTGCCAGTACTACTAGCGGGGGCCGTGGCACCGGGGAGCTGTTTTTT
TRBV6-5	TRBD2	-	TRBJ2-3	CASRTSAIDTQYF	TGTGCCAGCAGGACTAGCGCAATAGATACGCAGTATTTT
TRBV27	TRBD2	-	TRBJ2-7	CASKIRGGGLAVYEQYF	TGTGCCAGCAAGATTCGGGGAGGGGGACTAGCGGTCTACGAGCAGTACTTC
TRBV7-3	-	-	TRBJ1-1	CASSLKEGTEAFF	TGTGCCAGCAGCTTAAAGGAGGGCACTGAAGCTTTCTTT